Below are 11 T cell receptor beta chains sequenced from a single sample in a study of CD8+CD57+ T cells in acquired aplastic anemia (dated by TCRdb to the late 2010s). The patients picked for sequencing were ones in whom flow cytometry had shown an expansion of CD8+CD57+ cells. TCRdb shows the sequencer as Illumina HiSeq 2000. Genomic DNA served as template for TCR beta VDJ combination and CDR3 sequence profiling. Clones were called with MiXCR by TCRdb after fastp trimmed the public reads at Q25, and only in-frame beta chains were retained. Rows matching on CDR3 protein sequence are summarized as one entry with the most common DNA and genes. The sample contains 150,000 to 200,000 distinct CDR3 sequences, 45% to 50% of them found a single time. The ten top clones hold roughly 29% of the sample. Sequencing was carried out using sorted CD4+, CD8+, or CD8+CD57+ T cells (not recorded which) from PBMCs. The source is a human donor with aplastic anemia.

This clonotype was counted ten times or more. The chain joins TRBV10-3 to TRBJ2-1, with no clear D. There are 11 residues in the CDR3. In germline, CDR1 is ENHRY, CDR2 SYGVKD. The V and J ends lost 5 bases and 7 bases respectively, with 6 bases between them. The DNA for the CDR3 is TGTGCCATCAGTCTAGGAAATGAGCAGTTCTTC. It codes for CAISLGNEQFF.

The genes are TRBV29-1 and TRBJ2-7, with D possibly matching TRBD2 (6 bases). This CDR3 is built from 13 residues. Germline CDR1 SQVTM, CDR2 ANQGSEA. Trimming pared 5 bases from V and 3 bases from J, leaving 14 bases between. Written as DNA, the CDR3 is TGCAGCGTTAGTGCTAGCGTAATCTACGAGCAGTACTTC. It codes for CSVSASVIYEQYF.

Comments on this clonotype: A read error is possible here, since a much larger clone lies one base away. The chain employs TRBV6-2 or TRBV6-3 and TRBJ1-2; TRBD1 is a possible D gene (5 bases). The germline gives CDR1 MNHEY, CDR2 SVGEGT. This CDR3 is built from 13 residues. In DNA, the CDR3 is TGTGCCAGCAGTTACTCCAGGGACTATGGCCACACCTTC. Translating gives CASSYSRDYGHTF.

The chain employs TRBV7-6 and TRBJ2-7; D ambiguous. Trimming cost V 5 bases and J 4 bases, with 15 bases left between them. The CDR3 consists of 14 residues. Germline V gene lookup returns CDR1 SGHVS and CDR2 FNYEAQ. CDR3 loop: CASSALYTDYEQYF. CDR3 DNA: TGTGCCAGCAGCGCGCTTTATACAGATTACGAGCAGTACTTC. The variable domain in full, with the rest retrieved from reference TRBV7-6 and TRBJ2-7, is GAGVSQSPRYKVTKRGQDVALRCDPISGHVSLYWYRQALGQGPEFLTYFNYEAQQDKSGLPNDRFSAERPEGSISTLTIQRTEQRDSAMYRCASSALYTDYEQYFGPGTRLTVT.

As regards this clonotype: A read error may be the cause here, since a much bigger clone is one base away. CDR3 amino acids: CASSLKWTANTGELFF. DNA for the CDR3: TGTGCCAGTAGTTTGAAGTGGACAGCGAACACCGGGGAGCTGTTTTTT. The V gene is TRBV19, the J gene TRBJ2-2; tentative D call: TRBD1 (6 bases). Looked up from germline, CDR1 is LNHDA and CDR2 is SQIVND (reference sequence). The CDR3 has 16 amino acids. V was clipped by 5 bases and J by 0 bases, with 13 bases between them.

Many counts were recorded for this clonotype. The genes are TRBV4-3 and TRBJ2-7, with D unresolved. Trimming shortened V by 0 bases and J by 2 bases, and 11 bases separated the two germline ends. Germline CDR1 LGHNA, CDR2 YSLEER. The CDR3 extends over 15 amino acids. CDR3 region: CASSQDDSSPYEQYF. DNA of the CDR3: TGCGCCAGCAGCCAAGATGATTCTTCCCCCTACGAGCAGTACTTC.

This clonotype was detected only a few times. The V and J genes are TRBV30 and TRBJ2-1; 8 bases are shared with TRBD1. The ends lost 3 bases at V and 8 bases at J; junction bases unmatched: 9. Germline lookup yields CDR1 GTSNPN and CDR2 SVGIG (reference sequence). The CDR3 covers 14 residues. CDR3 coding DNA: TGTGCCTGGAGCTGGACAGGGTCCTTCGATGAGCAGTTCTTC. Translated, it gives CAWSWTGSFDEQFF.

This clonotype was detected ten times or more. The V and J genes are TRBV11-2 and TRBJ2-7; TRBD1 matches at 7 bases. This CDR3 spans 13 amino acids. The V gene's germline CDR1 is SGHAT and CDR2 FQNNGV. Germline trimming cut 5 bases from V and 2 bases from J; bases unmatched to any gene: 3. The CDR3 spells CASSGQVPYEQYF. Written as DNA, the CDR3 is TGTGCCAGCAGCGGACAGGTCCCCTACGAGCAGTACTTC. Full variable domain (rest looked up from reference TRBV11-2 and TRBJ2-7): EAGVAQSPRYKIIEKRQSVAFWCNPISGHATLYWYQQILGQGPKLLIQFQNNGVVDDSQLPKDRFSAERLKGVDSTLKIQPAKLEDSAVYLCASSGQVPYEQYFGPGTRLTVT.

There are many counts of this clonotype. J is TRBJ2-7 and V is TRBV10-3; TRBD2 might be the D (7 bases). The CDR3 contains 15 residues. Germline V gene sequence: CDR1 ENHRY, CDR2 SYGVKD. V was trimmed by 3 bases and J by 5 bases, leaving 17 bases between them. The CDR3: CAISDLGGTRNEQYF. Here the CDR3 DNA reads TGTGCCATCAGTGATTTGGGGGGGACAAGGAACGAGCAGTACTTC.

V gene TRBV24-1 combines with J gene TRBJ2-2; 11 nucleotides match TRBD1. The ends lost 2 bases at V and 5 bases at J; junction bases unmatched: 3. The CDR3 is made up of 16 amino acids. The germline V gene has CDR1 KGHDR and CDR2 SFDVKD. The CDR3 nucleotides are TGTGCCACCAGTGATTCAAGGGACAGGGGGACCGGGGAGCTGTTTTTT. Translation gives CATSDSRDRGTGELFF.

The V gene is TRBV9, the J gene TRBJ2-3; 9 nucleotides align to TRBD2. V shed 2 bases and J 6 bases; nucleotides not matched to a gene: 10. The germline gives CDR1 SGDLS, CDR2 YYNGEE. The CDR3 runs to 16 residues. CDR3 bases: TGTGCCAGCAGCGTTGACTCTAGCGGGGCGTTGGATACGCAGTATTTT. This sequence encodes CASSVDSSGALDTQYF. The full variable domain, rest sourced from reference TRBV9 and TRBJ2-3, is DSGVTQTPKHLITATGQRVTLRCSPRSGDLSVYWYQQSLDQGLQFLIQYYNGEERAKGNILERFSAQQFPDLHSELNLSSLELGDSALYFCASSVDSSGALDTQYFGPGTRLTVL.